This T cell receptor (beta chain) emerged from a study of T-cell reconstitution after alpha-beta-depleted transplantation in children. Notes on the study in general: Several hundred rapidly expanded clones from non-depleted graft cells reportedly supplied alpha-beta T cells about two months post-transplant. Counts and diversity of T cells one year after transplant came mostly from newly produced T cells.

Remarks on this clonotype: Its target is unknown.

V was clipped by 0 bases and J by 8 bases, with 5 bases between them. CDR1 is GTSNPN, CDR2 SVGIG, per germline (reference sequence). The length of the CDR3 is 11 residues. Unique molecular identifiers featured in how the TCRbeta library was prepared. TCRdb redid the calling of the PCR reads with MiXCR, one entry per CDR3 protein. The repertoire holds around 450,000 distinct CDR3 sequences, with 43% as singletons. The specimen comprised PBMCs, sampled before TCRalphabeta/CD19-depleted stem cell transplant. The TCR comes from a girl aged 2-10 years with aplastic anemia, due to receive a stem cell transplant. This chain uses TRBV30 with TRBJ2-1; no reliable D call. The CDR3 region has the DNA TGTGCCTGGAGTGTCATCGATGAGCAGTTCTTC. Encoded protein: CAWSVIDEQFF.